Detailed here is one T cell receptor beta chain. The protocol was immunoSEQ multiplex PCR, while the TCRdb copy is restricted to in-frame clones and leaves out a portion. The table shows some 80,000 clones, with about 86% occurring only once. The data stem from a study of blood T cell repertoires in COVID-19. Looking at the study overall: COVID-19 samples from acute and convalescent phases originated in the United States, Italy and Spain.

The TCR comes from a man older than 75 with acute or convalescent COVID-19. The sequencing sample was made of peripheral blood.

CDR3 DNA sequence: TGCAGCGTCCGAGGGACTATCTACAATGAGCAGTTCTTC. This gives the protein CSVRGTIYNEQFF. This sequence joins TRBV29-1 and TRBJ2-1, with 7 bases aligning to TRBD2. The V gene's germline CDR1 is SQVTM and CDR2 ANQGSEA. The V and J ends lost 6 bases and 3 bases, in that order; junction bases with no gene match: 5. CDR3 size: 13 residues.